The T cell receptor (beta chain) described here comes from a study of shared clonotypes between healthy human individuals. General study points: Sharing across four donors was highest in naive CD4 (around 5%) and lowest in memory CD8 (roughly 0.4%).

As to this clone: The antigen is not known.

CDR1 and CDR2 (germline): SGDLS, YYNGEE. The ends were cut back, 4 bases at V and 4 bases at J, with 15 bases in the middle. This CDR3 spans 15 amino acids. Evenly divided among several immunoSEQ plates was the genomic DNA of each subset. Replicate sorted-subset PCRs were loaded with 150 to 200 ng DNA, 31,000 or so T cell genomes. In the authors' methods: Filtering differed, since immunoSEQ gave only junction sequences and no quality scores. Here immunoSEQ multiplex PCR was the method, and the copy in TCRdb shows in-frame clones only, minus some. V, J and clone size reflect that table, while D and trimming were determined from the DNA. In the table there are a few million clones, around nine tenths of which are singletons.

Input material: naive CD4+ T cells sorted from blood. Subset here: CD45RA+ positively selected. This chain links TRBV9 with TRBJ1-3; D gene ambiguous. This clonotype originated in a man between 18 and 35 years old in good health. CDR3 coding DNA: TGTGCCAGCAGCCCCCGGGCCCCCCCAGGAAACACCATATATTTT. It codes for CASSPRAPPGNTIYF.